The 17 T cell receptor beta chains below were found in one sample sequenced in a study of CD8 T cells in ankylosing spondylitis. TCRdb reanalysed the 5' RACE reads using MiXCR and keeps one entry per CDR3 protein. The sample records over 25,000 distinct CDR3 sequences, roughly 7.9% being singletons. The source material was blood. These receptors were taken from a male donor with ankylosing spondylitis or in good health (not recorded which).

The chain couples TRBV29-1 to TRBJ2-1; the match to TRBD2 covers 12 bases. The CDR3 extends over 14 amino acids. Germline V gene lookup returns CDR1 SQVTM and CDR2 ANQGSEA. Losses at the gene ends were 4 bases for V and 9 bases for J; bases not matched to a gene: 7. The CDR3 nucleotides read TGCAGCGTTGGGGCTAGCGGGAGGGCTAGTGAGCAGTTCTTC. This translates into CSVGASGRASEQFF.

This clonotype was picked up a small number of times. The chain uses TRBV7-2 and TRBJ2-7, with D maybe TRBD2 (5 bases). CDR3 length: 15 residues. V dropped 5 bases and J dropped 3 bases, with 17 bases sitting between them. The germline CDR1 and CDR2 sequences are SGHTA and FQGNSA. The CDR3 nucleotides are TGTGCCAGCAGCCCCGGGATCTCTATTGTCTACGAGCAGTACTTC. It translates to CASSPGISIVYEQYF.

The table lists this clonotype with many counts. The gene calls are TRBV5-1 and TRBJ2-3, with 13 bases aligning to TRBD2. The CDR3 has 14 amino acids. The germline gives CDR1 SGHRS, CDR2 YFSETQ. Losses at the gene ends were 7 bases for V and 9 bases for J; bases not matched to a gene: 8. The CDR3 loop reads CASSGTSGTETQYF. Here the CDR3 DNA reads TGCGCCAGCTCCGGGACTAGCGGGACCGAGACGCAGTATTTT.

This clonotype has a handful of counts. The rearrangement uses TRBV20-1 and TRBJ1-1; no clear D gene. This CDR3 spans 14 amino acids. V lost 1 base and J 3 bases, leaving 12 bases between the germline ends. Germline CDR1 DFQATT, CDR2 SNEGSKA (reference sequence). The CDR3 here is CSARGWRADTEAFF. The CDR3 DNA sequence: TGCAGTGCTAGAGGCTGGAGGGCCGACACTGAAGCTTTCTTT.

This clonotype was picked up many times. J is TRBJ1-1 and V is TRBV20-1; D unclear. The V end was cut by 4 bases, the J end by 1 base, with 7 bases between. CDR3 size: 12 residues. The germline V gene has CDR1 DFQATT and CDR2 SNEGSKA (reference sequence). CDR3 loop: CSATDKNTEAFF. Written as DNA, the CDR3 is TGCAGTGCTACCGACAAGAACACTGAAGCTTTCTTT.

This clonotype was seen many times. The chain combines TRBV29-1 with TRBJ2-3; 8 bases are shared with TRBD2. The CDR3 is 14 residues long. Per germline, CDR1 SQVTM and CDR2 ANQGSEA. The V gene end was trimmed by 3 bases and the J gene end by 6 bases; junction bases not matched to a gene: 8. Here the CDR3 DNA reads TGCAGCGTTGACCGAGGACTAGCCCCCGATACGCAGTATTTT. Translated: CSVDRGLAPDTQYF.

By sample share, this clonotype is medium-sized. This chain uses TRBV7-2 with TRBJ1-1, with TRBD1 as a possible D gene (5 bases). Germline lookup yields CDR1 SGHTA and CDR2 FQGNSA. V was shortened by 3 bases and J by 4 bases, with 12 bases between the two germline ends. The CDR3 runs 14 residues. The chain's CDR3 is CASSFIGGSTEAFF. DNA of the CDR3: TGTGCCAGCAGCTTCATTGGGGGAAGCACTGAAGCTTTCTTT.

The chain couples TRBV4-3 to TRBJ2-1, with 10 bases lining up with TRBD1. V lost 1 base, J lost 7 bases, and 7 bases stayed unmatched. The CDR3 spans 16 residues. CDR1 is LGHNA and CDR2 is YSLEER in the germline V gene. This chain's CDR3 is CASSQAGQGGLNEQFF. Here the CDR3 DNA reads TGCGCCAGCAGCCAAGCCGGACAGGGGGGATTAAATGAGCAGTTCTTC.

The chain has TRBV9 and TRBJ2-2; D might be TRBD1 (5 bases). Germline CDR1 is SGDLS and CDR2 is YYNGEE. V gave up 4 bases and J gave up 4 bases, with 17 bases separating them. This CDR3 is 16 amino acids long. CDR3 sequence (DNA): TGTGCCAGCAGCCCGTCTAGGGGATCGCGCACCGGGGAGCTGTTTTTT. Encoded protein: CASSPSRGSRTGELFF. Filled out from reference TRBV9 and TRBJ2-2, the complete variable domain reads DSGVTQTPKHLITATGQRVTLRCSPRSGDLSVYWYQQSLDQGLQFLIQYYNGEERAKGNILERFSAQQFPDLHSELNLSSLELGDSALYFCASSPSRGSRTGELFFGEGSRLTVL.

The chain employs TRBV12-3 or TRBV12-4 and TRBJ2-4; D is ambiguous. CDR3 length: 11 amino acids. With 3 bases removed from V and 7 bases from J, the gap between germline ends came to 4 bases. CDR3 region: CASSFGNIQYF. The CDR3 DNA reads as TGTGCCAGCAGTTTTGGGAACATTCAGTACTTC.

The chain uses TRBV27 and TRBJ2-2; 7 nucleotides match TRBD1. Germline V gene lookup returns CDR1 MNHEY and CDR2 SMNVEV (reference sequence). V shed 1 base and J 1 base; nucleotides not matched to a gene: 3. There are 16 residues in the CDR3. In nucleotides, the CDR3 is TGTGCCAGCAGTTTATTGGGGACAGAGAACACCGGGGAGCTGTTTTTT. This sequence encodes CASSLLGTENTGELFF.

The sample holds a few counts of this clonotype. The genes are TRBV15 and TRBJ2-7; no clear D gene. The V end lost 0 bases, the J end lost 6 bases, and 15 bases lay between the germline ends. The CDR3 length is 15 residues. Germline V gene lookup returns CDR1 LNHNV and CDR2 YYDKDF (reference sequence). The chain's CDR3 is CATSRDSRDPSEQYF. The CDR3 nucleotides are TGTGCCACCAGCAGAGATAGTAGGGATCCCTCCGAGCAGTACTTC.

The rearrangement uses TRBV7-8 and TRBJ1-4; TRBD1 aligns across 9 bases. The V and J ends lost 5 bases and 8 bases, in that order; junction bases with no gene match: 6. The CDR3 runs to 14 residues. Germline V gene data show CDR1 as SGHVS and CDR2 as FQNEAQ. This CDR3 reads CASSQDRGYEKLFF. CDR3 bases: TGTGCCAGCAGCCAGGACAGGGGATACGAAAAACTGTTTTTT.

Relative to its sample, this clonotype is medium-sized. J is TRBJ2-1 and V is TRBV11-2; D gene ambiguous. CDR3 length: 14 residues. V lost 1 base and J 2 bases, leaving 6 bases between the germline ends. Germline V CDR1 and CDR2: SGHAT, FQNNGV. Here the CDR3 DNA reads TGTGCCAGCAGCTTAGGTGGGACCTACAATGAGCAGTTCTTC. It yields the protein CASSLGGTYNEQFF.

The rearrangement uses TRBV27 and TRBJ2-5; 10 bases line up with TRBD2. The germline V gene encodes CDR1 MNHEY and CDR2 SMNVEV (reference sequence). The junction had 16 bases not matched to a gene; V was cut back by 5 bases and J by 7 bases. This CDR3 has 17 residues. The CDR3 loop reads CASSQGLAEGRFRTQYF. In DNA form, the CDR3 reads TGTGCCAGCAGTCAAGGACTAGCGGAAGGTAGATTCCGGACCCAGTACTTC.

This clonotype has more than one count but fewer than ten. The V call is TRBV29-1, the J call TRBJ2-7, with D maybe TRBD1 (5 bases). Trimming pared 5 bases from V and 2 bases from J, leaving 13 bases between. Germline V lookup: CDR1 SQVTM, CDR2 ANQGSEA. The CDR3 is 13 amino acids. In nucleotides, the CDR3 is TGCAGCGTTTTCCTCATAGGGGCCTACGAGCAGTACTTC. Translation gives CSVFLIGAYEQYF.

The gene calls are TRBV7-2 and TRBJ1-1, with 8 bases lining up with TRBD1. This CDR3 has 14 residues. Germline CDR1 reads SGHTA; CDR2 reads FQGNSA. Losses at the gene ends were 5 bases for V and 4 bases for J; bases not matched to a gene: 6. DNA for the CDR3: TGTGCCAGCAGCAGAGACAGGGGCGGCACTGAAGCTTTCTTT. This translates into CASSRDRGGTEAFF.